Each of the 14 T cell receptor beta chains below was sequenced from the same sample in a study of cytomegalovirus exposure and HLA in healthy donors. Use of 60 Vbeta and 13 Jbeta primers characterized the PCR. Repertoires were generated with immunoSEQ multiplex PCR, while TCRdb's copy carries only in-frame clones and drops some. The sample consists of more than 100,000 clones, approximately 87% of them appearing once. The material sequenced was PBMCs. Receptor source: a man aged 35 to 55 in good health and CMV-seronegative.

Only one count was recorded for this clone. The rearrangement joins TRBV2 to TRBJ1-5; perhaps TRBD1 as D (5 bases). CDR3 length equals 15 residues. V gave up 7 bases and J gave up 5 bases, with 18 bases separating them. Germline-derived CDR1 and CDR2 are SNHLY and FYNNEI. DNA of the CDR3: TGTGCCAGCACCGCCGGTTTGGGAGGGGATCAGCCCCAGCATTTT. It codes for CASTAGLGGDQPQHF.

The DNA of the CDR3 is TGTGCCAGCAGTTTACGGCAGGGGAAGAATCAGCCCCAGCATTTT. It encodes CASSLRQGKNQPQHF. J is TRBJ1-5 and V is TRBV28; a weak D match, TRBD1 (6 bases). Germline V gene data show CDR1 as MDHEN and CDR2 as SYDVKM. The CDR3 runs 15 residues. Trimming pared 2 bases from V and 4 bases from J, leaving 12 bases between. The whole variable domain, filled in from reference TRBV28 and TRBJ1-5, reads DVKVTQSSRYLVKRTGEKVFLECVQDMDHENMFWYRQDPGLGLRLIYFSYDVKMKEKGDIPEGYSVSREKKERFSLILESASTNQTSMYLCASSLRQGKNQPQHFGDGTRLSIL.

This sequence joins TRBV5-1 and TRBJ1-2, with D hard to call. V lost 1 base, J lost 4 bases, and 8 bases lay in between. This CDR3 has 13 residues. CDR1 and CDR2 from the germline V gene are SGHRS and YFSETQ. The CDR3 sequence: CASSLTQSYGYTF. The CDR3 DNA is TGCGCCAGCAGCTTGACACAGAGCTATGGCTACACCTTC.

The V gene is TRBV7-2, the J gene TRBJ2-7; 10 positions match TRBD2. Germline CDR1 SGHTA, CDR2 FQGNSA. V lost 2 bases, J lost 0 bases, and 7 bases stayed unmatched. The CDR3 is made up of 17 amino acids. The CDR3 loop is CASSLHASGGFSYEQYF. In DNA, the CDR3 is TGTGCCAGCAGCTTACACGCTAGCGGGGGCTTCTCCTACGAGCAGTACTTC. The full variable domain, in which reference TRBV7-2 and TRBJ2-7 provide the parts outside the CDR3, is GAGVSQSPSNKVTEKGKDVELRCDPISGHTALYWYRQSLGQGLEFLIYFQGNSAPDKSGLPSDRFSAERTGGSVSTLTIQRTQQEDSAVYLCASSLHASGGFSYEQYFGPGTRLTVT.

This clone was observed once. The chain combines TRBV11-2 with TRBJ2-5; 11 nucleotides line up with TRBD2. In germline, CDR1 is SGHAT, CDR2 FQNNGV. Losses at the gene ends were 0 bases for V and 10 bases for J; bases not matched to a gene: 10. There are 16 residues in the CDR3. CDR3 nucleotides: TGTGCCAGCAGCTTAGAGGCTAGCGGGGGGCCGGGGATCCAGTACTTC. This gives the protein CASSLEASGGPGIQYF.

The chain links TRBV6-5 to TRBJ1-4; no reliable D call. The V gene's germline CDR1 is MNHEY and CDR2 SVGAGI. The CDR3 sequence is 14 residues long. Between the trimmed V and J ends, which lost 6 bases and 7 bases, there was a span of 15 bases. In nucleotides, the CDR3 is TGTGCCAGCAGGTCAGAGGGCCGTGGTGAAAAACTGTTTTTT. Translation gives CASRSEGRGEKLFF.

The chain uses TRBV29-1 and TRBJ2-2; weak D call: TRBD2 (5 bases). The V end lost 5 bases, the J end lost 6 bases, and 10 bases lay between the germline ends. This CDR3 has 12 amino acids. Germline V lookup: CDR1 SQVTM, CDR2 ANQGSEA. In DNA form, the CDR3 reads TGCAGCGTTTCCACGGAGGCCGGGGAGCTGTTTTTT. This encodes CSVSTEAGELFF.

The rearrangement uses TRBV5-1 and TRBJ1-4; D gene ambiguous. The CDR3 contains 17 residues. The germline V gene has CDR1 SGHRS and CDR2 YFSETQ. V was trimmed by 0 bases and J by 3 bases, leaving 15 bases between them. CDR3 residues: CASSLATGMRSNEKLFF. The CDR3 region has the DNA TGCGCCAGCAGCTTGGCCACGGGTATGCGTTCTAATGAAAAACTGTTTTTT.

The rearrangement links TRBV2 to TRBJ2-2, with TRBD2 matching over 15 bases. With V trimmed by 5 bases and J by 1 base, 5 bases remained unmatched. CDR1 is SNHLY and CDR2 is FYNNEI in the germline V gene. The CDR3 is made up of 18 amino acids. The CDR3: CASSSQGLAGGNTGELFF. In DNA, the CDR3 is TGTGCCAGCAGTTCTCAGGGACTAGCGGGAGGGAACACCGGGGAGCTGTTTTTT.

The CDR3 spells CASSHREGAEEQYF. The DNA of the CDR3 is TGTGCCAGCAGTCATCGGGAGGGGGCGGAAGAGCAGTACTTC. The V gene is TRBV27, the J gene TRBJ2-7, with a weak D call TRBD2 (8 bases). Trimming stripped 5 bases from V and 7 bases from J, with 18 bases between. Looked up from germline, CDR1 is MNHEY and CDR2 is SMNVEV (reference sequence). This CDR3 has 14 residues.

This sequence joins TRBV29-1 and TRBJ1-4; D possibly corresponds to TRBD1 (5 bases). Germline V lookup: CDR1 SQVTM, CDR2 ANQGSEA. Trimming pared 4 bases from V and 0 bases from J, leaving 12 bases between. This CDR3 is 15 amino acids long. DNA of the CDR3: TGCAGCGTTGCTCGGGGCGGGGCAACTAATGAAAAACTGTTTTTT. Translating it yields CSVARGGATNEKLFF.

The CDR3 DNA follows: TGTGCCAGCAGCGACTACGGGGGAGTGAGTACAGATACGCAGTATTTT. As protein: CASSDYGGVSTDTQYF. The chain combines TRBV27 with TRBJ2-3; D possibly corresponds to TRBD2 (6 bases). The CDR3 length is 16 residues. Germline V lookup: CDR1 MNHEY, CDR2 SMNVEV (reference sequence). The germline V and J ends were trimmed by 6 bases and 3 bases, with 19 bases remaining between them.

This clone was detected only once. The CDR3 nucleotides read TGTGCCAGCTCACCGGGACTAGCGAACACCGGGGAGCTGTTTTTT. As protein: CASSPGLANTGELFF. The rearrangement links TRBV18 to TRBJ2-2, with 8 positions matching TRBD2. Trimming removed 3 bases from V and 0 bases from J; junction bases left unmatched: 0. Germline V gene lookup returns CDR1 KGHSH and CDR2 LQKENI. The CDR3 extends over 15 amino acids.

The chain employs TRBV30 and TRBJ2-7; TRBD2 is a possible D gene (6 bases). Per the germline V gene, CDR1 is GTSNPN and CDR2 is SVGIG (reference sequence). The CDR3 length is 12 residues. Trimming pared 8 bases from V and 6 bases from J, leaving 17 bases between. CDR3 sequence: CARDLGGGEQYF. CDR3 sequence (DNA): TGTGCCCGTGATCTGGGGGGTGGCGAGCAGTACTTC.